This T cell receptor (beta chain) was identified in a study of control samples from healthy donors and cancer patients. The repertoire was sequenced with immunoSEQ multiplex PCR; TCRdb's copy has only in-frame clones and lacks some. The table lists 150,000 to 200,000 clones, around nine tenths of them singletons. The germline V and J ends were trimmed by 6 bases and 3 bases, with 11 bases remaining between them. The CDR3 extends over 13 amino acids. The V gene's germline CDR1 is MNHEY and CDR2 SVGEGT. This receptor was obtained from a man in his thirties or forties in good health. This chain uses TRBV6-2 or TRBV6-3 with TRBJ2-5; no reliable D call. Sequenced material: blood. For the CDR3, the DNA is TGTGCCAGCAGCCCCCCGCCGGAAGAGACCCAGTACTTC. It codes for CASSPPPEETQYF.